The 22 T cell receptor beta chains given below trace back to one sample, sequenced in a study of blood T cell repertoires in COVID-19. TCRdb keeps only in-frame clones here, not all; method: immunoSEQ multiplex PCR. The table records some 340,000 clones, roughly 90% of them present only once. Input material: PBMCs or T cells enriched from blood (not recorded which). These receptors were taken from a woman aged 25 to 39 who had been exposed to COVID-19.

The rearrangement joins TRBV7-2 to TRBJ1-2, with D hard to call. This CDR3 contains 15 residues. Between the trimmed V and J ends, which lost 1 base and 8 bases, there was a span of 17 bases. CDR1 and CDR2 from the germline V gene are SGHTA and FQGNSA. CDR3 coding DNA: TGTGCCAGCAGCTTAGTCTTGCTCCATGGGGAGGGCTACACCTTC. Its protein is CASSLVLLHGEGYTF.

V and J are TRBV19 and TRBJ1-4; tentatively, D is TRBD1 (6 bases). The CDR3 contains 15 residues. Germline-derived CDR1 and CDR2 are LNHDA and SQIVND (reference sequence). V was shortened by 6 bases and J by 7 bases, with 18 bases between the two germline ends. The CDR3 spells CASSLRRGGLEKLFF. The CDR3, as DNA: TGTGCCAGTAGCCTACGGAGGGGGGGCCTTGAAAAACTGTTTTTT.

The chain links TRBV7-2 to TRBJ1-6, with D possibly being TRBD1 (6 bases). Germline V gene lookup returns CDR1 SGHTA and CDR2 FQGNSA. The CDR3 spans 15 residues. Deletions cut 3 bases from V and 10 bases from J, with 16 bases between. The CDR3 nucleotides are TGTGCCAGCAGCTTCCTCAGGGGAAAGGAATCACCCCTCCACTTT. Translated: CASSFLRGKESPLHF.

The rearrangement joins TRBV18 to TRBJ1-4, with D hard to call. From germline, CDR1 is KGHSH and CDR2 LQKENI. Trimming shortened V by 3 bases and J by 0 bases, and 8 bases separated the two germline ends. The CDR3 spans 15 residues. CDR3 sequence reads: CASSPSEATNEKLFF. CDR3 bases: TGTGCCAGCTCACCGTCGGAGGCAACTAATGAAAAACTGTTTTTT.

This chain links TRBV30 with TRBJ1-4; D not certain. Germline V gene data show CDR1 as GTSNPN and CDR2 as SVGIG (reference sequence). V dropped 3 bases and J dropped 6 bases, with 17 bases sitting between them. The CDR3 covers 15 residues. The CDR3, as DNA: TGTGCCTGGAGGGTAAAGTCTCCTAGGTATGAAAAACTGTTTTTT. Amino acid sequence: CAWRVKSPRYEKLFF.

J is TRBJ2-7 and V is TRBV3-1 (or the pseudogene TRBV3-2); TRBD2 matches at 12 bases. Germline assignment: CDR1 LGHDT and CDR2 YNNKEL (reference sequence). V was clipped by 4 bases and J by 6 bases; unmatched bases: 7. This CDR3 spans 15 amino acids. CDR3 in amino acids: CASSLRLAGVLEQYF. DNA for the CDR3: TGTGCCAGCAGCCTCCGACTAGCGGGGGTTCTCGAGCAGTACTTC.

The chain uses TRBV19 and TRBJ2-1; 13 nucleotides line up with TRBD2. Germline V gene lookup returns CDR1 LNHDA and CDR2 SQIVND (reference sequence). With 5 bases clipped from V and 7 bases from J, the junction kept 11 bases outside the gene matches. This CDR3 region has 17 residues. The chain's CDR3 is CASSLWTSGGLGNEQFF. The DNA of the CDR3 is TGTGCCAGTAGTCTCTGGACTAGCGGGGGTCTAGGGAATGAGCAGTTCTTC.

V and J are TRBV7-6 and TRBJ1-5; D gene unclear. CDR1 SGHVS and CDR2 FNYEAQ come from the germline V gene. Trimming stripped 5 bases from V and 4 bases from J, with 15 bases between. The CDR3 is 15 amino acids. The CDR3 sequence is CASSPRPGANQPQHF. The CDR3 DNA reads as TGTGCCAGCAGCCCCCGCCCAGGCGCAAATCAGCCCCAGCATTTT.

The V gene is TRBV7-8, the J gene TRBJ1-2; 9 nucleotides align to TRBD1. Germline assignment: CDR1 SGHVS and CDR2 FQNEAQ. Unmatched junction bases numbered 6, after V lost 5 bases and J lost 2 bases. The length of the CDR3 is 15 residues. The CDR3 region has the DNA TGTGCCAGCAGCGCCACCGGGACAGGGAACTATGGCTACACCTTC. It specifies CASSATGTGNYGYTF.

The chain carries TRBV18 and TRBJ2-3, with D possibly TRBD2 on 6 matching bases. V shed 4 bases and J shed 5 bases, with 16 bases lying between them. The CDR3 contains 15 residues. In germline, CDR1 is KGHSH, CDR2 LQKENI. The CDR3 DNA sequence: TGTGCCAGCTCACTGGCCAGTGGAGGGGTAGATACGCAGTATTTT. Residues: CASSLASGGVDTQYF. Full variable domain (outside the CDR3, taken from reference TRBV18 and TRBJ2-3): NAGVMQNPRHLVRRRGQEARLRCSPMKGHSHVYWYRQLPEEGLKFMVYLQKENIIDESGMPKERFSAEFPKEGPSILRIQQVVRGDSAAYFCASSLASGGVDTQYFGPGTRLTVL.

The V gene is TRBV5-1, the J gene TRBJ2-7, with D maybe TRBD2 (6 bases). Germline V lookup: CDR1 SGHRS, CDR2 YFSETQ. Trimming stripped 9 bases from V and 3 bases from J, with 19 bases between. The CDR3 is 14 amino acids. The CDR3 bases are TGCGCCACCTCGTTTGGGGGGTCCTACTACGAGCAGTACTTC. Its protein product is CATSFGGSYYEQYF.

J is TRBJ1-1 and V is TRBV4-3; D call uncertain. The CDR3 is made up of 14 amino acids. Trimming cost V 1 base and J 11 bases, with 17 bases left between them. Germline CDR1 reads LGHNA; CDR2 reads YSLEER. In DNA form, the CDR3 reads TGCGCCAGCAGCCAAGGTTGGTCAGGAAGGATCGCTTTCTTT. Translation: CASSQGWSGRIAFF.

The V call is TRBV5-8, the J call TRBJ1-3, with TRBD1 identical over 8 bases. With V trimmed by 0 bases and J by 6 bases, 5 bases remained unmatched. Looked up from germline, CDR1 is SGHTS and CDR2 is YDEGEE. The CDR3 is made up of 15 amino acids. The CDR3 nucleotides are TGTGCCAGCAGCTTGGCAGGGGGCAGAAAAAACACCATATATTTT. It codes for CASSLAGGRKNTIYF.

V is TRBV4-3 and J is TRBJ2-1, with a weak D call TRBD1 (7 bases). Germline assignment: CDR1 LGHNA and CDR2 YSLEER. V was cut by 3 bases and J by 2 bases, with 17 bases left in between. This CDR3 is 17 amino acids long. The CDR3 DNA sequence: TGCGCCAGCAGCCAGGACAATACAGGGGAGGCCTACAATGAGCAGTTCTTC. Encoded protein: CASSQDNTGEAYNEQFF.

The CDR3 sequence: CASSQDMDGDYGYTF. CDR3 DNA: TGCGCCAGCAGCCAAGATATGGACGGGGACTATGGCTACACCTTC. The chain has TRBV4-1 and TRBJ1-2; unclear D gene. Germline assignment: CDR1 MGHRA and CDR2 YSYEKL. V lost 0 bases, J lost 3 bases, and 11 bases lay in between. This CDR3 has 15 residues.

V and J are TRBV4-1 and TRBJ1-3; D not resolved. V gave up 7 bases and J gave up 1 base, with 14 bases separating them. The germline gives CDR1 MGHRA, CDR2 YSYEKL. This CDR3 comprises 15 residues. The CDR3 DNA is TGCGCCAGCACCCGGACTCGGAGGTCTGGAAACACCATATATTTT. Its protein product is CASTRTRRSGNTIYF.

CDR3 amino acids: CASSPSTGGLTQYF. The CDR3 DNA reads as TGTGCCAGCTCACCGTCTACGGGGGGGCTCACGCAGTATTTT. V is TRBV18 and J is TRBJ2-3; 8 positions match TRBD2. The germline V gene has CDR1 KGHSH and CDR2 LQKENI. Trimming removed 3 bases from V and 9 bases from J; junction bases left unmatched: 8. The CDR3 covers 14 residues. The full variable domain, in which reference TRBV18 and TRBJ2-3 provide the parts outside the CDR3, is NAGVMQNPRHLVRRRGQEARLRCSPMKGHSHVYWYRQLPEEGLKFMVYLQKENIIDESGMPKERFSAEFPKEGPSILRIQQVVRGDSAAYFCASSPSTGGLTQYFGPGTRLTVL.

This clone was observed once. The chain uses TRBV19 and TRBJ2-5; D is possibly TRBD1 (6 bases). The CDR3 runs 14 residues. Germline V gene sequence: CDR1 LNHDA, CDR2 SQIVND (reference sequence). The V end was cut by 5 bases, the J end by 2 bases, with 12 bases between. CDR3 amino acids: CASSAWTDQETQYF. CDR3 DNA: TGTGCCAGTAGTGCCTGGACAGATCAAGAGACCCAGTACTTC.

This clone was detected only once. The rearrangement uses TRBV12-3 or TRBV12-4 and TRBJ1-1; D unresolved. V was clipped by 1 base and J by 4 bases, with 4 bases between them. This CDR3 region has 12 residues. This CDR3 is CASSLGSTEAFF. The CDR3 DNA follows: TGTGCCAGCAGTTTAGGGAGCACTGAAGCTTTCTTT.

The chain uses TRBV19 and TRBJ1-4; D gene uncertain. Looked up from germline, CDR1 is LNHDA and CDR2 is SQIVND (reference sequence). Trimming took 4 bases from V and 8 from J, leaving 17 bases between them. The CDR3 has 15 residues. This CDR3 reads CASSTAPVGSEKLFF. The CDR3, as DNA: TGTGCCAGTAGTACCGCCCCGGTTGGTAGCGAAAAACTGTTTTTT.

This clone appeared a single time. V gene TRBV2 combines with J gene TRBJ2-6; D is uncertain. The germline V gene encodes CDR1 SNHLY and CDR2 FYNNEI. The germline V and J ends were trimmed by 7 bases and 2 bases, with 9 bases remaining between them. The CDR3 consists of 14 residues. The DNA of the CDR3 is TGTGCCAGCACAAGACTTACTGGGGCCAACGTCCTGACTTTC. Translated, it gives CASTRLTGANVLTF.

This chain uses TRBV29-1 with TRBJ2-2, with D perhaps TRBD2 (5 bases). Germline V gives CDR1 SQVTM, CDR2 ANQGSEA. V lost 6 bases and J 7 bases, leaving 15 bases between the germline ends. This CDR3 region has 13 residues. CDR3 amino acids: CSVSGRLVGELFF. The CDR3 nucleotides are TGCAGCGTGAGCGGACGCCTCGTCGGGGAGCTGTTTTTT.